The rows below give T cell receptor beta chains drawn from one sample of a study of cytomegalovirus exposure and HLA in healthy donors. This table comes from immunoSEQ multiplex PCR, and its TCRdb copy is limited to in-frame clones, with some not included. The sample lists under 200,000 clones, 86% occurring once. Sequenced sample: PBMCs. These receptor sequences come from a woman younger than 30 in good health and CMV-seronegative. The CDR3 runs from the conserved cysteine through the conserved F or W. A D gene is named only where the DNA matches it firmly. The listing skips clone size in some rows; elsewhere it reads once, few, many or a size class.

j_call v_call d_call clone_size cdr3_nt cdr3_aa
TRBJ2-5 TRBV5-1 TRBD1 . TGCGCCAGCAGCTTGGGGTCAGGGGGCGGAGAGACCCAGTACTTC CASSLGSGGGETQYF
TRBJ2-3 TRBV7-8 TRBD2 . TGTGCCAGCAGCTTAGGCTCAGCGGGGGGCACAGATACGCAGTATTTT CASSLGSAGGTDTQYF
TRBJ1-1 TRBV6-6 TRBD1 . TGTGCCAGCAGTTACCCTCTCGGGACAGCTGAAGCTTTCTTT CASSYPLGTAEAFF
TRBJ2-6 TRBV18 . . TGTGCCAGCTCCCCTACAGGGACCTCTGGGGCCAACGTCCTGACTTTC CASSPTGTSGANVLTF
TRBJ2-2 TRBV5-1 TRBD2 . TGCGCCAGCAGCCGTGGGACTAGCGGGAGTAACGGGGAGCTGTTTTTT CASSRGTSGSNGELFF
TRBJ1-2 TRBV2 TRBD1 . TGTGCCAGCAGTCGGACAGGGCTTAACTATGGCTACACCTTC CASSRTGLNYGYTF
TRBJ2-7 TRBV7-8 TRBD2 . TGTGCCAGCAGCTTGACTAGCGTATCTAGTTTCGAGCAGTACTTC CASSLTSVSSFEQYF
TRBJ1-5 TRBV4-1 . . TGCGCCAGCAGCCAAGATGTTCCAGGATTAGGTCAGCCCCAGCATTTT CASSQDVPGLGQPQHF
TRBJ1-4 TRBV27 . . TGTGCCAGCAGCCGCGGGACGGCAAATGAAAAACTGTTTTTT CASSRGTANEKLFF
TRBJ2-3 TRBV2 TRBD2 . TGTGCCAGCGCCCGACGGGAGCGGGGGGCTAGCACAGATACGCAGTATTTT CASARRERGASTDTQYF
TRBJ2-7 TRBV7-9 TRBD1 . TGTTCCAGCAGCCCCCGACAGGGGATTGAATACTTC CSSSPRQGIEYF
TRBJ1-3 TRBV30 . . TGTGCCTGGAAACGGGCAGGGGCGGCTCCTGGAAACACCATATATTTT CAWKRAGAAPGNTIYF
TRBJ2-1 TRBV4-1 TRBD2 . TGCGCCAGCAGCCTCCTCTTGCTATCGGGCGGGAGTTCGCATGAGCAGTTCTTC CASSLLLLSGGSSHEQFF
TRBJ1-2 TRBV18 . . TGTGCCAGCGCGGGGGTCGGGTATGGCTACACCTTC CASAGVGYGYTF
TRBJ2-7 TRBV5-4 TRBD2 . TGTGCCAGCAGCCGGGGGGTAGCGGGAGACAACGAGCAGTACTTC CASSRGVAGDNEQYF
TRBJ2-5 TRBV21-1 . once TGTGCCAGCAGCAAATTTTGGAAAGACTCAAAAGAGACCCAGTACTTC CASSKFWKDSKETQYF
TRBJ2-1 TRBV28 . . TGTGCCAGCAGTTTGAGGAGCTCCTACAATGAGCAGTTCTTC CASSLRSSYNEQFF
TRBJ2-7 TRBV6-6 . once TGTGCCAGCAGTCCCGGGACCTACGAGCAGTACTTC CASSPGTYEQYF
TRBJ1-2 TRBV7-2 TRBD1 few TGTGCCAGCAGCCGGGACAGGGGATTGTTGACCTTC CASSRDRGLLTF
TRBJ1-2 TRBV6-5 TRBD1 . TGTGCCAGCAGTACGAGGGGGACAGGGCATGGCTACACCTTC CASSTRGTGHGYTF
TRBJ1-4 TRBV5-1 TRBD1 . TGCGCCAGCAGCTTGGAGGTAGGACAGGGCGATGAAAAACTGTTTTTT CASSLEVGQGDEKLFF
TRBJ1-6 TRBV5-1 . . TGCGCCAGCAGCTTATCACAGGACCCCCGGTTAAGTCCCCTCCACTTT CASSLSQDPRLSPLHF
TRBJ2-3 TRBV7-2 . . TGTGCCAGCAGCCGTAAACAACCGGGGGGCACAGATACGCAGTATTTT CASSRKQPGGTDTQYF
TRBJ2-7 TRBV7-9 . . TGTGCCAGCAGCTTACTGTTAGCTCACTCCTACGAGCAGTACTTC CASSLLLAHSYEQYF
TRBJ2-1 TRBV4-2 . . TGTGCCAGCAGCCAAGTCGGCAGGGGAAACAATGAGCAGTTCTTC CASSQVGRGNNEQFF
TRBJ1-2 TRBV28 . . TGTGCCAGCAGTTTTTTATTTGGAGGGCTTGGAGGCTACACCTTC CASSFLFGGLGGYTF
TRBJ2-2 TRBV27 . once TGTGCCAGCAGTTTAAGAGGCTCCGGGGAGCTGTTTTTT CASSLRGSGELFF
TRBJ1-5 TRBV7-2 . . TGTGCCAGCAGCTTAGCGGGGGGGCTTGCCAATCAGCCCCAGCATTTT CASSLAGGLANQPQHF
TRBJ2-7 TRBV7-8 TRBD2 . TGTGCCAGCAGCTTAGGGGGAGCGGGAGGGCCCTACGAGCAGTACTTC CASSLGGAGGPYEQYF
TRBJ1-5 TRBV6-6 . . TGTGCCAGCGTAGAATATAGCAATCAGCCCCAGCATTTT CASVEYSNQPQHF
TRBJ2-7 TRBV28 . . TGTGCCAGCAGTTTATGGGGCAGCTCCTACGAGCAGTACTTC CASSLWGSSYEQYF
TRBJ2-7 TRBV27 . . TGTGCCAGCACATCGGCGGAGCGGTCCTACGAGCAGTACTTC CASTSAERSYEQYF
TRBJ1-5 TRBV10-3 . . TGTGCCATCAGTGCGAGTGGGGGCCGATATGATCAGCCCCAGCATTTT CAISASGGRYDQPQHF
TRBJ1-1 TRBV12-2 . . TGTGCAAGTCGCCCCGCAGTGGACACTGAAGCTTTCTTT CASRPAVDTEAFF
TRBJ1-2 TRBV6-1 . . TGTGCCAGCGCGGAGAACTATGGCTACACCTTC CASAENYGYTF
TRBJ1-1 TRBV19 TRBD1 . TGTGCCAGTAGTCCGTCGGAACGAGGACAGGGGATGAACACTGAAGCTTTCTTT CASSPSERGQGMNTEAFF
TRBJ2-3 TRBV6-1 TRBD2 . TGTGCCAGCAGTAATAAACCGGGGGGGGCAGATACGCAGTATTTT CASSNKPGGADTQYF
TRBJ2-2 TRBV30 . . TGTGCCTGGGATGCCGAATCGGACTCAAGGGACGGGGAGCTGTTTTTT CAWDAESDSRDGELFF
TRBJ1-1 TRBV6-1 . . TGTGCCAGCAGTGACCGGGATGGGATTGGGACTGAAGCTTTCTTT CASSDRDGIGTEAFF
TRBJ1-3 TRBV11-2 . . TGTGCCAGCAGCTTACCGGGGGTTATGAGCTCTGGAAACACCATATATTTT CASSLPGVMSSGNTIYF
TRBJ2-1 TRBV28 TRBD1 . TGTGCCAGCAGTTCCTTCACAGGGGCGGTTTACAATGAGCAGTTCTTC CASSSFTGAVYNEQFF
TRBJ1-1 TRBV11-2 TRBD1 . TGTGCCAGCCTCAAGGGGCTGGGACAGGGGTACACTGAAGCTTTCTTT CASLKGLGQGYTEAFF
TRBJ2-1 TRBV7-9 TRBD2 . TGTGCCAGCAGCTCGCCGGGACTAGCGGGGAATGAGCAGTTCTTC CASSSPGLAGNEQFF
TRBJ2-3 TRBV4-2 . . TGTGCCAGCAGCCGAGAGGGGGGGCATTCTGGAGATACGCAGTATTTT CASSREGGHSGDTQYF
TRBJ1-1 TRBV5-8 . . TGTGCCAGCAGCTTACAGGGCGAAGCTTTCTTT CASSLQGEAFF
TRBJ1-6 TRBV30 . . TGTGCCTGGACCAAAGGGACTGTATCACCCCTCCACTTT CAWTKGTVSPLHF
TRBJ1-3 TRBV5-1 . few TGCGCCAGCAGCCCCTTAGGTCACAGCCGCTCTGGAAACACCATATATTTT CASSPLGHSRSGNTIYF
TRBJ1-2 TRBV28 . few TGTGCCAGCAGAGTGGGGGGTGAGGGCTACACCTTC CASRVGGEGYTF
TRBJ2-7 TRBV5-4 . . TGTGCCAGCAGCTTTGCCCCGGGGGAAAACTACGAGCAGTACTTC CASSFAPGENYEQYF
TRBJ2-1 TRBV19 TRBD1 once TGTGCCAGTAGTCCGACAGGGGGCTCCTACAATGAGCAGTTCTTC CASSPTGGSYNEQFF
TRBJ2-7 TRBV27 TRBD1 once TGTGCCAGCAGTTTGTCCGGACAGGGGATCCACGAGCAGTACTTC CASSLSGQGIHEQYF
TRBJ2-1 TRBV5-4 TRBD2 . TGTGCCAGCAGTCCTGGACTAGCGAAGGTGAAGCAGTTCTTC CASSPGLAKVKQFF
TRBJ1-5 TRBV30 . . TGTGCCTGGAGTGGGACAGCTAGCAATCAGCCCCAGCATTTT CAWSGTASNQPQHF
TRBJ2-7 TRBV6-5 . . TGTGCCAGCAGTTACTCAGCATCCACCTCCTACGAGCAGTACTTC CASSYSASTSYEQYF
TRBJ2-1 TRBV28 . . TGTGCCAGCAGTTTATTATACAATGAGCAGTTCTTC CASSLLYNEQFF
TRBJ2-7 TRBV9 TRBD1 . TGTGCCAGCAGCCCCGGGGACAGGTTCGGCGAGCAGTACTTC CASSPGDRFGEQYF
TRBJ2-3 TRBV7-8 TRBD2 . TGTGCCAGCAGCTTTCGGGGGGGGGATACGCAGTATTTT CASSFRGGDTQYF
TRBJ1-4 TRBV28 TRBD1 . TGTGCCAGCAGTTTAGGGACAGGGGAGGAAAAACTGTTTTTT CASSLGTGEEKLFF
TRBJ2-5 TRBV5-4 TRBD1 . TGTGCCAGCAGCTCCCAGGACAGGGAGGAGACCCAGTACTTC CASSSQDREETQYF